The 9 T cell receptor beta chains in this list originate from one sample, sequenced in a study of response to subunit inactivated influenza vaccine. One entry per CDR3 protein results from TCRdb running MiXCR on the RT-PCR reads. The sample gives under 850,000 distinct CDR3 sequences, approximately 17% of which show up once; around 9.9% is in the top ten. This specimen consisted of PBMCs from blood, obtained roughly 5 days after vaccination. The receptors come from a man over 45 who received an inactivated influenza vaccine.

This clonotype was found many times. The V gene is TRBV12-3 or TRBV12-4, the J gene TRBJ2-3; 8 positions match TRBD1. J was trimmed by 2 bases and V by 5 bases; bases with no gene match: 3. This CDR3 is built from 14 residues. The CDR3 region is CASSDRGLTDTQYF. CDR3 bases: TGTGCCAGCAGTGACAGGGGACTCACAGATACGCAGTATTTT.

This chain links TRBV11-2 with TRBJ2-1; D possibly uses TRBD1 or TRBD2 (5 bases each). CDR1 and CDR2 (germline): SGHAT, FQNNGV. The CDR3 length is 14 residues. V gave up 1 base and J gave up 7 bases, with 11 bases separating them. The CDR3 sequence: CASSLGGVENEQFF. As DNA, the CDR3 is TGTGCCAGCAGCTTAGGAGGGGTGGAAAATGAGCAGTTCTTC.

The chain is built from TRBV25-1 and TRBJ2-2; D is unclear. CDR1 and CDR2 (germline): MGHDK, SYGVNS. The CDR3 has 13 amino acids. V was clipped by 2 bases and J by 3 bases, with 4 bases between them. The CDR3 spells CASSELDTGELFF. The CDR3 nucleotides read TGTGCCAGCAGTGAACTAGACACCGGGGAGCTGTTTTTT.

V gene TRBV28 combines with J gene TRBJ2-1; no reliable D call. Per the germline V gene, CDR1 is MDHEN and CDR2 is SYDVKM. The CDR3 covers 12 residues. The CDR3 loop is CVTGSTYNEQFF. The CDR3 bases are TGTGTCACGGGTTCCACCTACAATGAGCAGTTCTTC.

In this sample, this clonotype turned up a few times. The chain has TRBV10-3 and TRBJ2-7; 10 bases agree with TRBD2. J lost 4 bases, V lost 2 bases, and 5 bases had no gene match. The V gene's germline CDR1 is ENHRY and CDR2 SYGVKD. CDR3 size: 15 residues. The CDR3 is CAISEGAGGPYEQYF. Written as DNA, the CDR3 is TGTGCCATCAGTGAGGGAGCGGGAGGGCCTTACGAGCAGTACTTC.

This clonotype was recorded at least ten times. The rearrangement joins TRBV29-1 to TRBJ2-7, with D hard to call. Germline lookup yields CDR1 SQVTM and CDR2 ANQGSEA. The germline V and J ends were trimmed by 5 bases and 3 bases, with 11 bases remaining between them. The CDR3 contains 12 residues. Here the CDR3 DNA reads TGCAGCGTTTCGGAGAATAGCTACGAGCAGTACTTC. Amino acid sequence: CSVSENSYEQYF.

This clonotype showed up many times. This chain joins TRBV20-1 and TRBJ2-5; TRBD1 might be the D (6 bases). Looked up from germline, CDR1 is DFQATT and CDR2 is SNEGSKA (reference sequence). The CDR3 totals 14 residues. The germline V and J ends were trimmed by 1 base and 2 bases, with 11 bases remaining between them. CDR3 in DNA: TGCAGTGCTAGAGTCAGGGGCAGGCAAGAGACCCAGTACTTC. Translating it yields CSARVRGRQETQYF.

The chain recombines TRBV10-3 with TRBJ2-7, with 9 bases fitting TRBD2. Unmatched junction bases numbered 4, after V lost 4 bases and J lost 6 bases. The CDR3 extends over 13 amino acids. Germline V gives CDR1 ENHRY, CDR2 SYGVKD. As DNA, the CDR3 is TGTGCCATCAGTGTGGGACTAGCCCGCGAGCAGTACTTC. Translating it yields CAISVGLAREQYF.

The V gene is TRBV9, the J gene TRBJ2-3, with TRBD2 identical over 9 bases. The V gene end was trimmed by 2 bases and the J gene end by 3 bases; junction bases not matched to a gene: 7. The germline CDR1 and CDR2 sequences are SGDLS and YYNGEE. CDR3 length: 16 residues. CDR3 coding DNA: TGTGCCAGCAGCGTTTATGCTAGCGGGAAGACAGATACGCAGTATTTT. Translated: CASSVYASGKTDTQYF.